One sample yielded the 18 T cell receptor beta chains listed below, sequenced in a study of T cell responses to AZD1222 COVID-19 vaccine. Sequencing was performed with immunoSEQ multiplex PCR; in TCRdb, only in-frame clones are kept and a portion is missing. Of 100,000 to 120,000 clones in the sample, nearly 90% were seen once. This sample comprised peripheral blood, obtained 28 days after the second AZD1222 dose. Receptors were obtained from an adult who received the AZD1222 COVID-19 vaccine.

The chain links TRBV28 to TRBJ1-1; 7 nucleotides agree with TRBD1. The germline gives CDR1 MDHEN, CDR2 SYDVKM. The CDR3 runs to 13 residues. Trimming cost V 3 bases and J 9 bases; bases outside gene matches: 7. CDR3 coding DNA: TGTGCCAGCAGTTTTGAGTCCAGGGGGAAAGCTTTCTTT. It translates to CASSFESRGKAFF.

A few counts support this clone. V usage is TRBV6-5 and J usage is TRBJ1-1; D perhaps matches TRBD1 (6 bases). Trimming took 7 bases from V and 3 from J, leaving 12 bases between them. CDR1 MNHEY and CDR2 SVGAGI come from the germline V gene. The CDR3 has 13 amino acids. DNA of the CDR3: TGTGCCAGCAAACGGGGGCTGGACACTGAAGCTTTCTTT. The encoded protein is CASKRGLDTEAFF.

The V and J genes are TRBV7-6 and TRBJ2-1, with TRBD2 as a possible D gene (5 bases). Germline assignment: CDR1 SGHVS and CDR2 FNYEAQ. The germline V and J ends were trimmed by 4 bases and 3 bases, with 13 bases remaining between them. The CDR3 is 15 amino acids. CDR3 residues: CASSSGRVSYNEQFF. CDR3 nucleotides: TGTGCCAGCAGCTCCGGGCGGGTGAGCTACAATGAGCAGTTCTTC.

The chain is built from TRBV9 and TRBJ2-1; 7 bases line up with TRBD2. The V gene end was trimmed by 4 bases and the J gene end by 5 bases; junction bases not matched to a gene: 9. Looked up from germline, CDR1 is SGDLS and CDR2 is YYNGEE. CDR3 length: 15 amino acids. CDR3 coding DNA: TGTGCCAGCAGCTCAGAGATACTAGCGAACAATGAGCAGTTCTTC. This gives the protein CASSSEILANNEQFF.

V is TRBV7-9 and J is TRBJ2-5; D ambiguous. The CDR3 length is 11 residues. In germline, CDR1 is SEHNR, CDR2 FQNEAQ (reference sequence). The V end lost 2 bases, the J end lost 5 bases, and 3 bases lay between the germline ends. CDR3 DNA: TGTGCCAGCAGCTTATATGAGACCCAGTACTTC. Translation: CASSLYETQYF.

This clone appeared a single time. The DNA for the CDR3 is TGTGCCAGCAGCCAAGGACAGGGCTACGAGCAGTACTTC. Translated, it gives CASSQGQGYEQYF. The chain recombines TRBV14 with TRBJ2-7, with 7 bases that match TRBD1. The CDR3 is 13 amino acids. The V gene end was trimmed by 1 base and the J gene end by 3 bases; junction bases not matched to a gene: 0. Germline CDR1 reads SGHDN; CDR2 reads FVKESK.

V usage is TRBV24-1 and J usage is TRBJ2-2, with 9 bases identical to TRBD1. Germline trimming cut 4 bases from V and 2 bases from J; bases unmatched to any gene: 7. Germline values: CDR1 KGHDR, CDR2 SFDVKD. CDR3 length equals 17 residues. The CDR3 nucleotides are TGTGCCACCAGTGACTGGGACAGGGCGCCTAACACCGGGGAGCTGTTTTTT. Protein product: CATSDWDRAPNTGELFF.

The chain couples TRBV4-1 to TRBJ2-3; TRBD2 agrees at 9 bases. The ends lost 1 base at V and 2 bases at J; junction bases unmatched: 4. CDR1 and CDR2 from the germline V gene are MGHRA and YSYEKL. The CDR3 totals 16 residues. The CDR3 coding sequence is TGCGCCAGCAGCCAAGTAGCTAGCGGGACCACAGATACGCAGTATTTT. It encodes CASSQVASGTTDTQYF.

The V gene is TRBV4-2, the J gene TRBJ2-5; D may be TRBD2 (6 bases). The CDR3 runs 18 residues. CDR1 is LGHNA and CDR2 is YNFKEQ in the germline V gene. V dropped 4 bases and J dropped 4 bases, with 25 bases sitting between them. The chain's CDR3 is CASSPSGAEGRGGETQYF. The CDR3 DNA reads TGTGCCAGCAGCCCAAGTGGGGCGGAGGGTAGAGGAGGAGAGACCCAGTACTTC.

This clone has just one count. The chain joins TRBV11-2 to TRBJ2-7, with D possibly called TRBD1 or TRBD2 (5 bases each). The CDR3 has 16 residues. The ends were cut back, 4 bases at V and 3 bases at J, with 19 bases in the middle. Germline V gene data show CDR1 as SGHAT and CDR2 as FQNNGV. The CDR3 bases are TGTGCCAGCAGCTCCCTTTGGGGACGAACCTTCTACGAGCAGTACTTC. Its protein product is CASSSLWGRTFYEQYF.

V and J are TRBV6-5 and TRBJ2-1; 8 nucleotides agree with TRBD1. The CDR3 length is 15 residues. The ends lost 5 bases at V and 10 bases at J; junction bases unmatched: 13. The germline CDR1 and CDR2 sequences are MNHEY and SVGAGI. The CDR3 DNA follows: TGTGCCAGCAGTCTCGGACAGGGCTATAGAAAAGAGCAGTTCTTC. Protein: CASSLGQGYRKEQFF.

The chain combines TRBV6-5 with TRBJ1-4; tentative D call: TRBD1 (6 bases). V dropped 6 bases and J dropped 7 bases, with 9 bases sitting between them. The CDR3 runs to 12 residues. CDR1 MNHEY and CDR2 SVGAGI come from the germline V gene. Written as DNA, the CDR3 is TGTGCCAGCAGAAGGGGGAGTGAAAAACTGTTTTTT. Translating gives CASRRGSEKLFF.

The CDR3 DNA reads as TGTGCCAGCAGCTTGGGGACCCTCACTGAAGCTTTCTTT. Residues: CASSLGTLTEAFF. The chain combines TRBV5-6 with TRBJ1-1; D is uncertain. Germline values: CDR1 SGHDT, CDR2 YYEEEE. The CDR3 has 13 amino acids. The V end lost 0 bases, the J end lost 4 bases, and 7 bases lay between the germline ends.

The rearrangement joins TRBV4-2 to TRBJ1-5; TRBD1 agrees at 7 bases. There are 13 residues in the CDR3. Unmatched junction bases numbered 1, after V lost 4 bases and J lost 4 bases. Germline V lookup: CDR1 LGHNA, CDR2 YNFKEQ. For the CDR3, the DNA is TGTGCCAGCAGCCGGGGACAGAATCAGCCCCAGCATTTT. This translates into CASSRGQNQPQHF.

V gene TRBV4-3 combines with J gene TRBJ2-1, with 9 bases lining up with TRBD1. Germline lookup yields CDR1 LGHNA and CDR2 YSLEER. J gave up 6 bases and V 8 bases, and 11 bases lay outside the gene matches. CDR3 length: 15 amino acids. The CDR3: CASQSTGQGGNEQFF. The CDR3 bases are TGCGCCAGCCAATCTACGGGACAGGGAGGCAATGAGCAGTTCTTC.

The chain employs TRBV9 and TRBJ1-1; D remains unclear. Germline CDR1 SGDLS, CDR2 YYNGEE. V gave up 1 base and J gave up 6 bases, with 7 bases separating them. The CDR3 runs 12 residues. This CDR3 reads CASSVSGSEAFF. The CDR3, as DNA: TGTGCCAGCAGCGTAAGCGGCTCTGAAGCTTTCTTT.

This clone showed up just a few times. The chain joins TRBV5-1 to TRBJ2-7; possibly TRBD2 for D (6 bases). Trimming cost V 0 bases and J 0 bases, with 10 bases left between them. This CDR3 contains 15 residues. Germline V gives CDR1 SGHRS, CDR2 YFSETQ. The CDR3 nucleotides are TGCGCCAGCAGCTTGGGTGGGACTTACTCCTACGAGCAGTACTTC. Translating gives CASSLGGTYSYEQYF.

The rearrangement joins TRBV19 to TRBJ2-7, with D tentatively TRBD1 (5 bases). The CDR3 contains 13 residues. Trimming pared 5 bases from V and 5 bases from J, leaving 13 bases between. Looked up from germline, CDR1 is LNHDA and CDR2 is SQIVND (reference sequence). In nucleotides, the CDR3 is TGTGCCAGTAGTCTAGGGGCGTGGGACGAGCAGTACTTC. Its translation: CASSLGAWDEQYF.